This is a list of T cell receptor beta chains from one sample in a study of cytomegalovirus exposure and HLA in healthy donors. Repertoires were generated with immunoSEQ multiplex PCR, while TCRdb's copy carries only in-frame clones and drops some. The sample yields approximately 130,000 clones, about 80% seen once. The sample consisted of PBMCs. The receptors derive from a boy between 2 and 10 years old in good health and CMV-seronegative. Both conserved end residues are part of each CDR3. A D gene is named only where the DNA matches it firmly. Only some rows state a clone size, as once, few, many or a class for expanded clones.

j_call: TRBJ1-5
clone_size: .
d_call: .
v_call: TRBV7-8
cdr3_aa: CASSFKLRGMGPQHF
cdr3_nt: TGTGCCAGCAGCTTTAAACTCAGGGGAATGGGACCCCAGCATTTT

j_call: TRBJ2-1
clone_size: .
d_call: .
v_call: TRBV6-4
cdr3_aa: CASSGPRDSNEQFF
cdr3_nt: TGTGCCAGCAGTGGCCCTCGCGACTCAAATGAGCAGTTCTTC

j_call: TRBJ2-5
clone_size: .
d_call: .
v_call: TRBV7-2
cdr3_aa: CASSLGPSQETQYF
cdr3_nt: TGTGCCAGCAGCTTAGGGCCAAGCCAAGAGACCCAGTACTTC

j_call: TRBJ1-2
clone_size: .
d_call: .
v_call: TRBV11-1
cdr3_aa: CASSPRGSFNYGYTF
cdr3_nt: TGTGCCAGCAGCCCACGAGGGAGCTTCAACTATGGCTACACCTTC

j_call: TRBJ2-6
clone_size: few
d_call: TRBD1
v_call: TRBV5-1
cdr3_aa: CASRTGNGGANVLTF
cdr3_nt: TGCGCCAGCCGGACAGGGAACGGTGGGGCCAACGTCCTGACTTTC

j_call: TRBJ2-7
clone_size: .
d_call: .
v_call: TRBV6-5
cdr3_aa: CASRDRRSYEQYF
cdr3_nt: TGTGCCAGCAGGGACAGACGCTCCTACGAGCAGTACTTC

j_call: TRBJ1-1
clone_size: .
d_call: TRBD1
v_call: TRBV29-1
cdr3_aa: CSVEGRGQGEAFF
cdr3_nt: TGCAGCGTTGAAGGCAGGGGGCAGGGTGAAGCTTTCTTT

j_call: TRBJ2-1
clone_size: .
d_call: TRBD2
v_call: TRBV4-1
cdr3_aa: CASSQVAGEWNEQFF
cdr3_nt: TGCGCCAGCAGCCAAGTAGCGGGAGAGTGGAATGAGCAGTTCTTC

j_call: TRBJ2-3
clone_size: .
d_call: .
v_call: TRBV5-1
cdr3_aa: CASSTRTSTDTQYF
cdr3_nt: TGCGCCAGCAGCACTAGGACTAGCACAGATACGCAGTATTTT

j_call: TRBJ1-1
clone_size: .
d_call: .
v_call: TRBV2
cdr3_aa: CASSVKGVNTEAFF
cdr3_nt: TGTGCCAGCAGTGTTAAGGGGGTGAACACTGAAGCTTTCTTT

j_call: TRBJ1-5
clone_size: once
d_call: .
v_call: TRBV7-8
cdr3_aa: CASSFGTGSGQPQHF
cdr3_nt: TGTGCCAGCAGCTTCGGCACGGGTTCCGGTCAGCCCCAGCATTTT

j_call: TRBJ1-1
clone_size: .
d_call: .
v_call: TRBV7-9
cdr3_aa: CASSGRVLNTEAFF
cdr3_nt: TGTGCCAGCAGCGGTCGAGTCTTGAACACTGAAGCTTTCTTT

j_call: TRBJ2-7
clone_size: .
d_call: TRBD1
v_call: TRBV27
cdr3_aa: CASTRTGTGRAPEQYF
cdr3_nt: TGTGCCAGCACCCGAACTGGGACAGGGCGCGCGCCCGAGCAGTACTTC

j_call: TRBJ2-2
clone_size: once
d_call: .
v_call: TRBV11-2
cdr3_aa: CASSLSAPGTGELFF
cdr3_nt: TGTGCCAGCAGCTTAAGCGCGCCGGGGACCGGGGAGCTGTTTTTT

j_call: TRBJ2-3
clone_size: .
d_call: TRBD2
v_call: TRBV11-2
cdr3_aa: CASSYQSRDYPKDTQYF
cdr3_nt: TGTGCCAGCAGCTACCAGTCCCGGGACTACCCAAAAGATACGCAGTATTTT

j_call: TRBJ1-1
clone_size: .
d_call: .
v_call: TRBV7-9
cdr3_aa: CASSILQGKNTEAFF
cdr3_nt: TGTGCCAGCAGCATACTACAGGGAAAGAACACTGAAGCTTTCTTT

j_call: TRBJ2-7
clone_size: .
d_call: .
v_call: TRBV5-4
cdr3_aa: CASSLPQGTSRRDEQYF
cdr3_nt: TGTGCCAGCAGCTTGCCCCAGGGGACCAGCCGCCGCGACGAGCAGTACTTC

j_call: TRBJ1-2
clone_size: .
d_call: .
v_call: TRBV30
cdr3_aa: CAWSDDYRESYGYTF
cdr3_nt: TGTGCCTGGTCCGACGACTACAGGGAAAGCTATGGCTACACCTTC

j_call: TRBJ1-2
clone_size: .
d_call: .
v_call: TRBV27
cdr3_aa: CASSLSPSGWGYTF
cdr3_nt: TGTGCCAGCAGTTTATCCCCCTCGGGTTGGGGCTACACCTTC

j_call: TRBJ2-1
clone_size: .
d_call: TRBD2
v_call: TRBV19
cdr3_aa: CASSPAGLAPTRKANEQFF
cdr3_nt: TGTGCCAGTAGTCCGGCGGGACTAGCGCCCACACGTAAGGCCAATGAGCAGTTCTTC

j_call: TRBJ1-2
clone_size: .
d_call: .
v_call: TRBV27
cdr3_aa: CASRWGGDGYTF
cdr3_nt: TGTGCCAGCAGGTGGGGGGGCGATGGCTACACCTTC

j_call: TRBJ2-7
clone_size: .
d_call: .
v_call: TRBV7-2
cdr3_aa: CASSFGALTSGNEQYF
cdr3_nt: TGTGCCAGCAGCTTCGGTGCTTTGACTAGTGGCAACGAGCAGTACTTC

j_call: TRBJ1-5
clone_size: .
d_call: TRBD1
v_call: TRBV6-5
cdr3_aa: CASSPQGRGNQPQHF
cdr3_nt: TGTGCCAGCAGTCCACAGGGGCGGGGCAATCAGCCCCAGCATTTT

j_call: TRBJ1-3
clone_size: .
d_call: .
v_call: TRBV11-3
cdr3_aa: CTTRRIPGHSGNTIYF
cdr3_nt: TGTACGACCCGCAGGATTCCAGGCCACTCTGGAAACACCATATATTTT

j_call: TRBJ1-1
clone_size: once
d_call: .
v_call: TRBV2
cdr3_aa: CANPLGVNTEAFF
cdr3_nt: TGTGCCAACCCCCTCGGGGTAAACACTGAAGCTTTCTTT

j_call: TRBJ1-1
clone_size: .
d_call: .
v_call: TRBV7-5
cdr3_aa: CARSTRTQKGDTEAFF
cdr3_nt: TGTGCCAGAAGCACAAGGACACAGAAAGGGGACACTGAAGCTTTCTTT

j_call: TRBJ2-3
clone_size: .
d_call: TRBD1
v_call: TRBV5-1
cdr3_aa: CASSLDRGKFDTQYF
cdr3_nt: TGCGCCAGCAGCTTGGACAGGGGGAAATTCGATACGCAGTATTTT

j_call: TRBJ1-1
clone_size: .
d_call: TRBD1
v_call: TRBV2
cdr3_aa: CASREQGAAFF
cdr3_nt: TGTGCCAGCAGAGAACAGGGGGCGGCTTTCTTT

j_call: TRBJ2-2
clone_size: .
d_call: .
v_call: TRBV4-2
cdr3_aa: CASSQGPSRSGELFF
cdr3_nt: TGTGCCAGCAGCCAAGGTCCTAGTCGGTCCGGGGAGCTGTTTTTT

j_call: TRBJ1-3
clone_size: once
d_call: .
v_call: TRBV6-1
cdr3_aa: CASSEAPGAGTTGNTIYF
cdr3_nt: TGTGCCAGCAGTGAAGCGCCGGGTGCAGGGACAACTGGAAACACCATATATTTT

j_call: TRBJ2-1
clone_size: .
d_call: .
v_call: TRBV7-2
cdr3_aa: CASSLDLVSYAEQFF
cdr3_nt: TGTGCCAGCAGCTTAGATCTAGTGTCGTATGCTGAGCAGTTCTTC

j_call: TRBJ2-1
clone_size: .
d_call: TRBD2
v_call: TRBV5-1
cdr3_aa: CASTELAGINNEQFF
cdr3_nt: TGCGCCAGCACCGAACTAGCGGGTATAAACAATGAGCAGTTCTTC

j_call: TRBJ2-1
clone_size: .
d_call: TRBD1
v_call: TRBV6-6
cdr3_aa: CASSRGTGVDEQFF
cdr3_nt: TGTGCCAGCAGTCGGGGGACAGGGGTCGATGAGCAGTTCTTC

j_call: TRBJ1-2
clone_size: .
d_call: TRBD1
v_call: TRBV18
cdr3_aa: CASSPDRVGYTF
cdr3_nt: TGTGCCAGCTCACCCGACAGGGTTGGCTACACCTTC

j_call: TRBJ1-6
clone_size: .
d_call: .
v_call: TRBV25-1
cdr3_aa: CASSESTGRVSPLHF
cdr3_nt: TGTGCCAGCAGTGAATCCACAGGGAGGGTTTCACCCCTCCACTTT

j_call: TRBJ1-2
clone_size: .
d_call: TRBD1
v_call: TRBV5-1
cdr3_aa: CASSPGQPGGYTF
cdr3_nt: TGCGCCAGCAGCCCGGGACAGCCGGGTGGCTACACCTTC

j_call: TRBJ1-3
clone_size: .
d_call: .
v_call: TRBV6-1
cdr3_aa: CAGRTGLGNTIYF
cdr3_nt: TGTGCCGGCAGAACAGGGTTGGGAAACACCATATATTTT

j_call: TRBJ1-4
clone_size: .
d_call: .
v_call: TRBV5-1
cdr3_aa: CASSLERGSEKLFF
cdr3_nt: TGCGCCAGCAGCTTGGAAAGGGGATCTGAAAAACTGTTTTTT

j_call: TRBJ1-1
clone_size: .
d_call: TRBD1
v_call: TRBV4-2
cdr3_aa: CASSPVTGEIVNTEAFF
cdr3_nt: TGTGCCAGCAGCCCAGTAACAGGGGAAATAGTGAACACTGAAGCTTTCTTT

j_call: TRBJ1-2
clone_size: few
d_call: .
v_call: TRBV6-5
cdr3_aa: CASSERTLYGYTF
cdr3_nt: TGTGCCAGCAGCGAAAGGACACTCTATGGCTACACCTTC

j_call: TRBJ2-1
clone_size: .
d_call: TRBD2
v_call: TRBV7-9
cdr3_aa: CASSNGPRLAGESYNEQFF
cdr3_nt: TGTGCCAGCAGCAACGGTCCTCGACTAGCGGGGGAATCCTACAATGAGCAGTTCTTC

j_call: TRBJ1-1
clone_size: .
d_call: .
v_call: TRBV20-1
cdr3_aa: CSARPGTKAFF
cdr3_nt: TGCAGTGCTAGGCCGGGGACAAAAGCTTTCTTT

j_call: TRBJ1-6
clone_size: .
d_call: .
v_call: TRBV29-1
cdr3_aa: CSVRSGAGAPLHF
cdr3_nt: TGCAGCGTTCGTTCAGGGGCCGGGGCACCCCTCCACTTT

j_call: TRBJ1-2
clone_size: .
d_call: .
v_call: TRBV15
cdr3_aa: CATSRHPRPGDYGYTF
cdr3_nt: TGTGCCACCAGCAGGCATCCAAGGCCAGGGGACTATGGCTACACCTTC

j_call: TRBJ1-1
clone_size: .
d_call: TRBD1
v_call: TRBV30
cdr3_aa: CAWIRGGQGLRGAFF
cdr3_nt: TGTGCCTGGATCCGAGGGGGACAGGGCCTTCGTGGGGCTTTCTTT

j_call: TRBJ2-4
clone_size: few
d_call: TRBD2
v_call: TRBV4-2
cdr3_aa: CASSQDYGGGYF
cdr3_nt: TGTGCCAGCAGCCAAGATTACGGGGGGGGGTACTTC